These T cell receptor beta chains were read from a single sample in a study of technical replicates of blood from a few donors. Measured with immunoSEQ multiplex PCR; TCRdb has only the in-frame clones, and not every one. The sample carries more than 75,000 clones, about 90% recorded once. The specimen was T cells isolated from PBMCs. All receptors derive from a human donor in good health. The CDR3 runs from the conserved cysteine through the conserved F or W. A D gene is named only where the DNA matches it firmly. Only part of the rows carry a size: once, few, many, or a class if the clone is expanded.

j_gene	d_gene	abundance	v_gene	len	CDR3nt	CDR3aa
TRBJ1-3	NA	few	TRBV7-9	15	TGTGCCAGCAGAGGTATTCAGGGCTCTGGAAACACCATATATTTT	CASRGIQGSGNTIYF
TRBJ2-5	NA	NA	TRBV12-2	18	TGTGCAAGTCGCTTAGCGGGGCTAGCGGGAACCCACAAGGGGGGACAGTACTTC	CASRLAGLAGTHKGGQYF
TRBJ2-7	NA	NA	TRBV7-3	17	TGTGCCAGCAGCCCGAGATTCAGAGGCGGAGGAACCTACGAGCAGTACTTC	CASSPRFRGGGTYEQYF
TRBJ2-3	NA	NA	TRBV6-1	14	TGTGCCAGCAGTGAATCTCCGGGGGAAGGTACGCAGTATTTT	CASSESPGEGTQYF
TRBJ2-2	NA	NA	TRBV5-1	14	TGCGCCAGCAGTGGGGGGGCCAACACCGGGGAGCTGTTTTTT	CASSGGANTGELFF
TRBJ1-1	NA	NA	TRBV2	13	TGTGCCAGCAGTGCAGAGGTGAACACTGAAGCTTTCTTT	CASSAEVNTEAFF
TRBJ2-7	TRBD1	few	TRBV30	16	TGTGCCTGGACCAAGATAACAGGGGGGCCAATGGGCGAGCAGTACTTC	CAWTKITGGPMGEQYF
TRBJ2-5	NA	once	TRBV4-1	13	TGCGCCAGCAGCCAGCGGAGGACAGAGACCCAGTACTTC	CASSQRRTETQYF
TRBJ1-1	TRBD1	NA	TRBV5-8	17	TGTGCCAGCAGCTTCTCGGTCGGGACAGGCACGAACACTGAAGCTTTCTTT	CASSFSVGTGTNTEAFF
TRBJ2-1	TRBD2	NA	TRBV7-9	17	TGTGCCAGCAGCATACCCCCCCTAGCGGGAGATTTTAATGAGCAGTTCTTC	CASSIPPLAGDFNEQFF
TRBJ2-7	NA	NA	TRBV16	14	TGTGCCAGCAGCCTAAGGGACAAGCTCTACGAGCAGTACTTC	CASSLRDKLYEQYF
TRBJ2-7	NA	NA	TRBV7-2	12	TGTGCCAGCAGCTATACAGGGTACGAGCAGTACTTC	CASSYTGYEQYF
TRBJ1-5	NA	NA	TRBV10-3	15	TGTGCCATCAAAGCCACAGGGCCAGGAGATCAGCCCCAGCATTTT	CAIKATGPGDQPQHF
TRBJ1-1	NA	NA	TRBV11-3	13	TGTGCCAGCCGCCGGAGGGAAGGAACTGAAGCTTTCTTT	CASRRREGTEAFF
TRBJ2-1	TRBD2	NA	TRBV7-9	14	TGTGCCAGCAGAGCTAGCGGGGGGTACAATGAGCAGTTCTTC	CASRASGGYNEQFF
TRBJ1-4	NA	NA	TRBV19	14	TGTGCCAGTAGTATCAGGGGTACTAATGAAAAACTGTTTTTT	CASSIRGTNEKLFF
TRBJ2-1	TRBD2	once	TRBV6-5	15	TGTGCCAGCAGGCACGGGACTAGCGTCTACAATGAGCAGTTCTTC	CASRHGTSVYNEQFF
TRBJ2-5	TRBD2	NA	TRBV4-1	16	TGCGCCAGCAGCCCTCCTAGCGGGGGGCGGGTAGAGACCCAGTACTTC	CASSPPSGGRVETQYF
TRBJ2-1	TRBD2	NA	TRBV10-3	16	TGTGCCACCCTAGCGGGAGAAGGTTTCGGCTACAATGAGCAGTTCTTC	CATLAGEGFGYNEQFF
TRBJ2-1	TRBD2	NA	TRBV5-1	18	TGCGCCAGCAGGCAGACTAGCGGGAGCTTTGCTCCCTACAATGAGCAGTTCTTC	CASRQTSGSFAPYNEQFF
TRBJ1-1	NA	NA	TRBV4-1	14	TGCGCCAGCAGCCTCAATGGGGCTGTCACTGAAGCTTTCTTT	CASSLNGAVTEAFF
TRBJ2-2	TRBD2	NA	TRBV5-6	15	TGTGCCAGCAGCTTCCCTAGCGGGGGCCCCGGGGAGCTGTTTTTT	CASSFPSGGPGELFF
TRBJ2-7	TRBD1	once	TRBV2	13	TGTGCCAGCATGGGGACAGGGTCCTACGAGCAGTACTTC	CASMGTGSYEQYF
TRBJ2-1	NA	NA	TRBV11-3	14	TGTGCCAGCAGCATAGGGGCAACCGTGGATGAGCAGTTCTTC	CASSIGATVDEQFF
TRBJ2-1	NA	NA	TRBV5-1	12	TGCGCCAGCAGCTTGGCCCCAGATGAGCAGTTCTTC	CASSLAPDEQFF
TRBJ2-1	TRBD1	NA	TRBV5-1	15	TGCGCCAGCAGCGCAACAGGGGGCTCTCACAATGAGCAGTTCTTC	CASSATGGSHNEQFF
TRBJ2-7	NA	NA	TRBV5-1	14	TGCGCCAGCAGCCCGGGGGATTTCGCCTACGAGCAGTACTTC	CASSPGDFAYEQYF
TRBJ1-3	NA	once	TRBV5-4	14	TGTGCCAGCAGCATTCAGGGCGCTGGAAACACCATATATTTT	CASSIQGAGNTIYF
TRBJ2-3	TRBD2	NA	TRBV4-1	17	TGCGCCAGCAGCCAAGAAGGGACTAGCGGGAGTCGAGATACGCAGTATTTT	CASSQEGTSGSRDTQYF
TRBJ2-7	TRBD2	NA	TRBV18	16	TGTGCCAGCTCACCAATTGGCGGGAGTAGCATCTACGAGCAGTACTTC	CASSPIGGSSIYEQYF
TRBJ2-4	NA	NA	TRBV7-8	15	TGTGCCAGCAGCCCCAACAGTCTAGCCAAAAACATTCAGTACTTC	CASSPNSLAKNIQYF
TRBJ1-2	NA	NA	TRBV12-2	18	TGTGCAAGTCGCTTCCACCCGTGGGTTTGTAGAACAGGATCTTCCTACACCTTC	CASRFHPWVCRTGSSYTF
TRBJ2-5	NA	NA	TRBV2	12	TGTGCCATAACCCAGGGGACGGAGACCCAGTACTTC	CAITQGTETQYF
TRBJ2-5	NA	once	TRBV28	11	TGTGCCAGCAGTCCCAGTAATACCCAGTACTTC	CASSPSNTQYF
TRBJ1-1	TRBD1	NA	TRBV7-3	13	TGTGCCAGCAGCTACTCGGGACAGACGGAAGCTTTCTTT	CASSYSGQTEAFF
TRBJ1-1	NA	NA	TRBV9	14	TGTGCCAGCAGCGTAAGTGGGACAATGGAGGAAGCTTTCTTT	CASSVSGTMEEAFF
TRBJ2-6	NA	NA	TRBV10-3	15	TGTGCCATCAGTGAGTCTACATCTGGGGCCAACGTCCTGACTTTC	CAISESTSGANVLTF
TRBJ2-1	TRBD1	NA	TRBV18	17	TGTGCCAGCTCACCACCGGGACAGGGGTTTGTCTACAATGAGCAGTTCTTC	CASSPPGQGFVYNEQFF
TRBJ2-3	TRBD2	once	TRBV6-1	14	TGTGCCAGCAGTGCAGGACTAGCTACTAATACGCAGTATTTT	CASSAGLATNTQYF
TRBJ2-1	TRBD2	NA	TRBV19	14	TGTGCCACCAGACTAGCGGGAGTGATAAATGAGCAGTTCTTC	CATRLAGVINEQFF
TRBJ2-7	TRBD1	NA	TRBV29-1	12	TGCAGCGTGGCGACAGGGACCTACGAGCAGTACTTC	CSVATGTYEQYF